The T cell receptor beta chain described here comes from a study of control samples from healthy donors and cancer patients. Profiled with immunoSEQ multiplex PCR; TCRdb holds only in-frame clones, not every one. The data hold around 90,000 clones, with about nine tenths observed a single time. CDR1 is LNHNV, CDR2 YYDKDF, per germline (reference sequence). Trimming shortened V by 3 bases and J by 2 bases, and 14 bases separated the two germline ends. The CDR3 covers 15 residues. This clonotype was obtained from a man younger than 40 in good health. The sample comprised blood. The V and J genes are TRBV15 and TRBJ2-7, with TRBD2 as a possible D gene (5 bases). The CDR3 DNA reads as TGTGCCACCAGCAGCCATGGACTGTCGACCTACGAGCAGTACTTC. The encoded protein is CATSSHGLSTYEQYF.